A selection of T cell receptor beta chains follows, all from one sample in a study of cytotoxic CD8 clonotypes in ibrutinib-treated CLL. Profiled with immunoSEQ multiplex PCR; TCRdb holds only in-frame clones, not every one. The sample lists some 23,000 clones; 55% to 75% were seen once. This sample comprised PBMCs, obtained after 12 months of ibrutinib treatment. Receptors were obtained from a human donor with chronic lymphocytic leukemia. CDR3s include the opening cysteine and the closing phenylalanine or tryptophan. Each record gives: J gene, D gene, V gene, clone size, CDR3 DNA, CDR3 protein. The D gene is left open where the match is weak. Clone size appears in some rows only: once, few, many, or a class for an expanded clone.

TRBJ2-7 NA TRBV13 NA TGTGCCAGCAGCTTAGACGGACCCGGGATCGGGCAGTACTTC CASSLDGPGIGQYF
TRBJ2-7 NA TRBV27 once TGTGCCAGCAGTTTATCTTCCGGGGTCCGCTACGAGCAGTACTTC CASSLSSGVRYEQYF
TRBJ2-3 NA TRBV6-5 NA TGTGCCAGCAGTTACGGTGCGTGGGCGGTCGCGGATACGCAGTATTTT CASSYGAWAVADTQYF
TRBJ1-1 TRBD1 TRBV20-1 NA TGCAGTGCTAGAATGGGACAGGGGGTTTTCTTT CSARMGQGVFF
TRBJ2-2 NA TRBV11-2 NA TGTGCCAGCAGCCCCGGTCGGGGGACATTCAACACCGGGGAGCTGTTTTTT CASSPGRGTFNTGELFF
TRBJ2-7 NA TRBV2 few TGTGCCAGCAGGGAGACACGGATCCTCTACGAGCAGTACTTC CASRETRILYEQYF
TRBJ1-2 NA TRBV13 NA TGTGCCAGCAGCCCCTCCTCGGGGGGCGCCCCGGTCTATGGCTACACCTTC CASSPSSGGAPVYGYTF
TRBJ1-1 NA TRBV19 NA TGTGCCAGTAGTATTAGTCCGACGAACACTGAAGCTTTCTTT CASSISPTNTEAFF
TRBJ1-6 TRBD1 TRBV5-1 NA TGCGCCAGCAGACCGGACAGGGTCGATTCACCCCTCCACTTT CASRPDRVDSPLHF
TRBJ1-1 NA TRBV29-1 NA TGCAGCGTTGGGGAGGACACTGAAGCTTTCTTT CSVGEDTEAFF
TRBJ2-5 TRBD1 TRBV18 NA TGTGCCAGCTCCCAGGGACAGGGGGAGACCCAGTACTTC CASSQGQGETQYF
TRBJ1-4 NA TRBV18 NA TGTGCCAGCTCAACAGGCTTAAATGAAAAACTGTTTTTT CASSTGLNEKLFF
TRBJ1-2 NA TRBV4-1 few TGCGCCAGCAGCAAAGAGGACAGCTATGGCTACACCTTC CASSKEDSYGYTF
TRBJ1-4 NA TRBV28 few TGTGCCAGCAGGGTTGCCAAAAAACTGTTTTTT CASRVAKKLFF
TRBJ1-5 NA TRBV6-1 NA TGTGCCAGCATTTCGAAGCCCCAGCATTTT CASISKPQHF
TRBJ1-6 NA TRBV6-6 NA TGTGCCAGCAGTTATGGGGGGGTCCCCCCTTCACCCCTCCACTTT CASSYGGVPPSPLHF
TRBJ1-1 NA TRBV5-1 few TGCGCCAGCAGTAAGGGGGTTGGCACTGAAGCTTTCTTT CASSKGVGTEAFF
TRBJ1-1 NA TRBV7-6 once TGTGCCAGCAGCTTAGGCAGGGCGGACACTGAAGCTTTCTTT CASSLGRADTEAFF